The next 7 T cell receptor beta chains were all read from a single sample in a study of CXCR3-negative and CXCR3-positive naive CD8 T cells. Regarding the study as a whole: Researchers report that CXCR3-positive naive cells carry more hydrophobic TRB CDR3s than CXCR3-negative naive cells.

These TCRs' antigens remain unknown. Through 5' RACE with UMI labels, the TRB cDNA libraries were prepared. Reprocessing the 5' RACE reads, TCRdb reports a single entry for every CDR3 protein and omits DNA. This sample's table reports some 6,900 distinct CDR3 sequences. Sequencing was carried out using naive CXCR3+ CD8+ T cells from blood. The subset: CD45RO-CCR7+CD27+CD95- naive CD8+ T cells expressing CXCR3 (TNR3+). Source of these receptors: a human donor in good health. Some clones in this sample may be carry-over from other donors' samples.

The V gene is TRBV28, the J gene TRBJ2-5; no DNA is available, so the TRBD1 call from TCRdb remains unchecked. The CDR3 sequence is 17 residues long. Germline values: CDR1 MDHEN, CDR2 SYDVKM. The CDR3 reads CASKTLSLTGEQETQYF.

This clonotype is classed as medium-sized by frequency. The chain links TRBV20-1 to TRBJ1-1; TCRdb's assignment of TRBD1 cannot be checked, as there is no DNA. Germline CDR1 reads DFQATT; CDR2 reads SNEGSKA (reference sequence). The CDR3 sequence is 14 residues long. The chain's CDR3 is CSARRTRDGFEAFF.

This clonotype is classed as medium-sized by frequency. The chain is built from TRBV29-1 and TRBJ2-7. The CDR3 is 15 amino acids. Looked up from germline, CDR1 is SQVTM and CDR2 is ANQGSEA. The CDR3 spells CSVEETGQTLLEQYF.

The rearrangement uses TRBV29-1 and TRBJ2-7; TCRdb names TRBD1, which stays unverified in the absence of DNA. The CDR3 loop spans 14 amino acids. The germline gives CDR1 SQVTM, CDR2 ANQGSEA. CDR3: CSVEDPGQQYEQYF.

The chain links TRBV7-9 to TRBJ2-1; TCRdb returns TRBD1, unconfirmable since there is no DNA. Germline V gene lookup returns CDR1 SEHNR and CDR2 FQNEAQ (reference sequence). This CDR3 comprises 14 residues. The CDR3: CATSGRPDYNEQFF.

J is TRBJ2-1 and V is TRBV4-1. CDR1 is MGHRA and CDR2 is YSYEKL in the germline V gene. The CDR3 spans 15 residues. The CDR3 region is CASSQDRSSYNEQFF.

By frequency, this clonotype is medium-sized. The chain employs TRBV28 and TRBJ2-7; TCRdb gives TRBD2 as the D gene, but with no DNA this cannot be confirmed. The length of the CDR3 is 16 residues. From germline, CDR1 is MDHEN and CDR2 SYDVKM. The CDR3 protein is CASSVPREVGPYEQYF.